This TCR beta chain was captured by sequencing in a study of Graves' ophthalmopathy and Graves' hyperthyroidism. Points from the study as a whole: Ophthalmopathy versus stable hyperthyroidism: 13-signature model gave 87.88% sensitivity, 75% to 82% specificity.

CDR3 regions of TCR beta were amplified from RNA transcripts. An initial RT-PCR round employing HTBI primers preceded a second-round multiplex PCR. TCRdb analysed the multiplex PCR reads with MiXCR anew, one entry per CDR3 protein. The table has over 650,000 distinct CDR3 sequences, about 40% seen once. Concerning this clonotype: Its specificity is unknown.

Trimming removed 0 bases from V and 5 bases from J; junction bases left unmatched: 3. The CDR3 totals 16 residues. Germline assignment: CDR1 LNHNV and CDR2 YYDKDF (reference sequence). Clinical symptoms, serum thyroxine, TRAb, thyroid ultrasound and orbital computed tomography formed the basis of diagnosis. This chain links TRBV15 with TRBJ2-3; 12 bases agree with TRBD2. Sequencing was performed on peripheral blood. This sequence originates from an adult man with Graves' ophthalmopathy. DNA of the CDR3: TGTGCCACCAGCAGAGATGGGGGACTAGCGGGAGATACGCAGTATTTT. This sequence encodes CATSRDGGLAGDTQYF. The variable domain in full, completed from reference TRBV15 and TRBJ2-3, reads DAMVIQNPRYQVTQFGKPVTLSCSQTLNHNVMYWYQQKSSQAPKLLFHYYDKDFNNEADTPDNFQSRRPNTSFCFLDIRSPGLGDTAMYLCATSRDGGLAGDTQYFGPGTRLTVL.